Below are 13 T cell receptor beta chains sequenced from a single sample in a study of blood T cell repertoires in COVID-19. The method was immunoSEQ multiplex PCR; TCRdb's version includes in-frame clones alone and lacks a portion of them. The table lists fewer than 350,000 clones, approximately 91% of them singletons. Sample: PBMCs or T cells enriched from blood (not recorded which). The receptors here all came from a woman in her 40s with acute COVID-19.

This chain joins TRBV27 and TRBJ1-4; TRBD1 might be the D (5 bases). The CDR3 length is 16 residues. The germline gives CDR1 MNHEY, CDR2 SMNVEV (reference sequence). With 2 bases removed from V and 7 bases from J, the gap between germline ends came to 17 bases. The CDR3 DNA reads as TGTGCCAGCAGTTTAGACGGTCGGGGGGAAGGTGAAAAACTGTTTTTT. This sequence encodes CASSLDGRGEGEKLFF.

The chain joins TRBV5-1 to TRBJ1-3; D uncertain. V gave up 6 bases and J gave up 0 bases, with 10 bases separating them. From germline, CDR1 is SGHRS and CDR2 YFSETQ. This CDR3 has 14 residues. The CDR3: CASKQPNSGNTIYF. For the CDR3, the DNA is TGCGCCAGCAAACAGCCTAACTCTGGAAACACCATATATTTT.

This chain joins TRBV7-3 and TRBJ2-3; D is possibly TRBD2 (7 bases). Germline CDR1 reads SGHTA; CDR2 reads FQGTGA. Deletions cut 5 bases from V and 1 base from J, with 13 bases between. The length of the CDR3 is 15 residues. CDR3 in amino acids: CASSIRGAGTDTQYF. The CDR3 DNA follows: TGTGCCAGCAGCATCCGGGGGGCCGGCACAGATACGCAGTATTTT.

V and J are TRBV7-2 and TRBJ1-3; no clear D. This CDR3 comprises 12 residues. V was clipped by 2 bases and J by 4 bases, with 3 bases between them. Germline V gene data show CDR1 as SGHTA and CDR2 as FQGNSA. CDR3 in amino acids: CASSLSGNTIYF. CDR3 sequence (DNA): TGTGCCAGCAGCTTATCGGGAAACACCATATATTTT.

This clone was counted between two and nine times. The chain is built from TRBV7-9 and TRBJ2-3; TRBD2 matches 13 bases. Germline V gene lookup returns CDR1 SEHNR and CDR2 FQNEAQ (reference sequence). Germline trimming cut 5 bases from V and 0 bases from J; bases unmatched to any gene: 11. CDR3 length: 19 residues. In nucleotides, the CDR3 is TGTGCCAGCAGCCTACTTGTGGGACTAGCGGGGTCTAGCACAGATACGCAGTATTTT. Translated: CASSLLVGLAGSSTDTQYF.

This clone was counted once. This chain links TRBV28 with TRBJ2-1, with 7 bases lining up with TRBD2. In germline, CDR1 is MDHEN, CDR2 SYDVKM. With 7 bases clipped from V and 7 bases from J, the junction kept 16 bases outside the gene matches. CDR3 length equals 16 residues. CDR3 loop: CASILSPVAGVNEQFF. The CDR3 DNA reads TGTGCCAGCATACTGTCCCCAGTTGCGGGGGTTAATGAGCAGTTCTTC.

The rearrangement joins TRBV6-5 to TRBJ1-4; no reliable D call. Looked up from germline, CDR1 is MNHEY and CDR2 is SVGAGI. V lost 8 bases and J 0 bases, leaving 7 bases between the germline ends. The CDR3 consists of 13 residues. The DNA for the CDR3 is TGTGCCAGCGGACTCACAACTAATGAAAAACTGTTTTTT. Amino acid sequence: CASGLTTNEKLFF.

The chain carries TRBV5-1 and TRBJ2-1; D may be TRBD1 (5 bases). With 1 base removed from V and 10 bases from J, the gap between germline ends came to 6 bases. CDR3 length: 11 residues. The germline gives CDR1 SGHRS, CDR2 YFSETQ. CDR3 sequence (DNA): TGCGCCAGCAGCTTGAAGGGGGAGCAGTTCTTC. Encoded protein: CASSLKGEQFF.

The genes are TRBV6-2 or TRBV6-3 and TRBJ2-2; TRBD1 matches at 7 bases. CDR3 length: 16 residues. Germline loops: CDR1 MNHEY, CDR2 SVGEGT. The junction had 12 bases not matched to a gene; V was cut back by 4 bases and J by 7 bases. This CDR3 is CASSSPGQPRGGELFF. As DNA, the CDR3 is TGTGCCAGCAGTTCACCGGGACAGCCCCGCGGCGGGGAGCTGTTTTTT.

The rearrangement links TRBV28 to TRBJ2-7; D perhaps matches TRBD1 (5 bases). Per the germline V gene, CDR1 is MDHEN and CDR2 is SYDVKM. This CDR3 contains 16 residues. V lost 4 bases, J lost 0 bases, and 16 bases lay in between. CDR3 region: CASSSPRRANSYEQYF. CDR3 nucleotide sequence: TGTGCCAGCAGTTCCCCTCGCAGGGCGAACTCCTACGAGCAGTACTTC.

Details on this clone: Other DNA sequences in this sample translate to the same CDR3. The V call is TRBV13, the J call TRBJ2-5; D is possibly TRBD1 (6 bases). Looked up from germline, CDR1 is PRHDT and CDR2 is FYEKMQ (reference sequence). This CDR3 has 14 amino acids. Trimming took off 3 bases at V and 0 bases at J, with 8 bases between the two ends. Here the CDR3 DNA reads TGTGCCAGCAGCTTTGACAGGAACCAAGAGACCCAGTACTTC. This sequence encodes CASSFDRNQETQYF.

The gene calls are TRBV6-5 and TRBJ2-7; 10 nucleotides align to TRBD1. V lost 4 bases, J lost 0 bases, and 3 bases stayed unmatched. Germline V gene lookup returns CDR1 MNHEY and CDR2 SVGAGI. CDR3 length: 15 amino acids. CDR3 nucleotide sequence: TGTGCCAGCAGTTCGACAGGGGGCGCCTCCTACGAGCAGTACTTC. It specifies CASSSTGGASYEQYF.

The V call is TRBV5-4, the J call TRBJ2-5, with 10 bases aligning to TRBD2. This CDR3 comprises 15 residues. V shed 4 bases, J shed 1 base, and the junction held 4 bases outside the gene matches. CDR1 is SGHNT and CDR2 is YYREEE in the germline V gene (reference sequence). In DNA form, the CDR3 reads TGTGCCAGCAGCCCGGGGACTAGCGTCCAAGAGACCCAGTACTTC. Translated: CASSPGTSVQETQYF.